The 29 T cell receptor beta chains given below trace back to one sample, sequenced in a study of cytomegalovirus exposure and HLA in healthy donors (dated by TCRdb to between 2016 and 2019). The library was prepared using the immunoSEQ multiplex PCR assay. For the multiplex PCR, a mixture combining 60 forward primers for TCR Vbeta segments and 13 reverse primers for TCR Jbeta segments was used. TCRdb retrieved this table from immuneACCESS and kept in-frame rearrangements only. Not all clones are present; in checked studies, unresolved V genes account for under half, and no reason is known for the remainder. Counted in this sample were 35,000 to 45,000 clones; 82% of them appeared once. Of the sample, under 12% falls within the top ten clones. What was sequenced was PBMCs. The receptors stem from a woman between 18 and 30 years old in good health and CMV-seropositive.

The chain is built from TRBV9 and TRBJ2-7, with 9 bases that match TRBD1. The germline gives CDR1 SGDLS, CDR2 YYNGEE. The ends lost 3 bases at V and 2 bases at J; junction bases unmatched: 3. CDR3 length equals 14 residues. CDR3 bases: TGTGCCAGCAGCGCGGGGACAGGGCCCTACGAGCAGTACTTC. This encodes CASSAGTGPYEQYF.

The chain couples TRBV19 to TRBJ2-1, with 8 positions matching TRBD2. The CDR3 has 16 amino acids. V gave up 0 bases and J gave up 7 bases; unmatched junction bases: 8. Germline assignment: CDR1 LNHDA and CDR2 SQIVND (reference sequence). This CDR3 is CASSIDGGAAGNEQFF. CDR3 coding DNA: TGTGCCAGTAGTATAGACGGGGGGGCCGCTGGGAATGAGCAGTTCTTC.

By sample fraction, this clone is large (0.1 to 1%). The chain couples TRBV18 to TRBJ2-1; TRBD1 aligns across 11 bases. Germline CDR1 and CDR2: KGHSH and LQKENI. V lost 0 bases and J lost 9; bases outside the gene matches: 7. This CDR3 has 16 residues. The CDR3 coding sequence is TGTGCCAGCTCACCACCCGGGACAGGGGGTAGGGGTGAGCAGTTCTTC. Translation gives CASSPPGTGGRGEQFF. Full variable domain (outside the CDR3, taken from reference TRBV18 and TRBJ2-1): NAGVMQNPRHLVRRRGQEARLRCSPMKGHSHVYWYRQLPEEGLKFMVYLQKENIIDESGMPKERFSAEFPKEGPSILRIQQVVRGDSAAYFCASSPPGTGGRGEQFFGPGTRLTVL.

V and J are TRBV30 and TRBJ1-2, with TRBD1 as a possible D gene (6 bases). Trimming removed 3 bases at V and 0 bases at J, with 11 bases between. The CDR3 runs 14 residues. Per germline, CDR1 GTSNPN and CDR2 SVGIG (reference sequence). CDR3 DNA: TGTGCCTGGAGCGTGGGGGCAGCTAACTATGGCTACACCTTC. Its protein is CAWSVGAANYGYTF. The complete variable domain, with remaining parts taken from reference TRBV30 and TRBJ1-2, reads SQTIHQWPATLVQPVGSPLSLECTVEGTSNPNLYWYRQAAGRGLQLLFYSVGIGQISSEVPQNLSASRPQDRQFILSSKKLLLSDSGFYLCAWSVGAANYGYTFGSGTRLTVV.

The chain employs TRBV7-2 and TRBJ1-5; no clear D gene. Germline values: CDR1 SGHTA, CDR2 FQGNSA. The germline V and J ends were trimmed by 3 bases and 6 bases, with 18 bases remaining between them. This CDR3 is 16 amino acids long. The CDR3 sequence: CASSLVRGSGFQPQHF. CDR3 DNA sequence: TGTGCCAGCAGCTTGGTTAGAGGGTCCGGATTTCAGCCCCAGCATTTT.

This sequence joins TRBV21-1 and TRBJ2-3; the table gives TRBD2 as D, unverified against the DNA. TRBV21-1 is described as a pseudogene. The CDR3 is made up of 16 amino acids. The CDR3: CASSKISGLSSDTQYF. CDR3 sequence (DNA): TGTGCCAGCAGCAAGATTAGCGGGTTGAGCTCAGATACGCAGTATTTT.

Comments on this clone: Germline is not matched at one junction end, which may reflect a read error. This chain connects TRBV7-9 to TRBJ2-1; TRBD1 agrees at 9 bases. CDR3 length: 15 residues. Germline assignment: CDR1 SEHNR and CDR2 FQNEAQ (reference sequence). The CDR3: CSSSRTGQGRDEQFF. The CDR3 coding sequence is TGTTCCAGCAGCCGAACGGGACAGGGTCGTGATGAGCAGTTCTTC.

This clone was observed once. The chain has TRBV7-2 and TRBJ1-2; 10 nucleotides agree with TRBD1. Per germline, CDR1 SGHTA and CDR2 FQGNSA. V lost 5 bases and J lost 4; bases outside the gene matches: 4. This CDR3 region has 14 residues. The CDR3 loop reads CASSIGQGVYGYTF. Written as DNA, the CDR3 is TGTGCCAGCAGCATAGGACAGGGGGTCTATGGCTACACCTTC.

V gene TRBV30 combines with J gene TRBJ1-1, with D perhaps matching TRBD1 (5 bases). The V gene's germline CDR1 is GTSNPN and CDR2 SVGIG (reference sequence). The CDR3 spans 11 residues. Trimming stripped 4 bases from V and 7 bases from J, with 10 bases between. CDR3 coding DNA: TGTGCCTGGACCAACAGGTTTGAAGCTTTCTTT. Translation: CAWTNRFEAFF.

As for this clone: One end of the junction does not line up with germline, which may come from a read error. The rearrangement uses TRBV7-9 and TRBJ2-7; D possibly corresponds to TRBD1 (6 bases). From germline, CDR1 is SEHNR and CDR2 FQNEAQ (reference sequence). This CDR3 is 13 amino acids long. CDR3 nucleotides: TGTTCCAGCAGCCTCGAGGGGGCCTACGAGCAGTACTTC. This translates into CSSSLEGAYEQYF.

The V call is TRBV6-6, the J call TRBJ2-1; 16 nucleotides match TRBD2. CDR1 MNHNY and CDR2 SVGAGI come from the germline V gene (reference sequence). With V trimmed by 5 bases and J by 15 bases, 7 bases remained unmatched. The CDR3 is made up of 14 amino acids. The CDR3 reads CASSAGTSGRVPFF. CDR3 DNA sequence: TGTGCCAGCAGTGCCGGGACTAGCGGGAGGGTCCCGTTCTTC.

J is TRBJ1-4 and V is TRBV9; a possible D gene is TRBD1 (5 bases). Per the germline V gene, CDR1 is SGDLS and CDR2 is YYNGEE. This CDR3 spans 15 amino acids. Trimming took off 4 bases at V and 8 bases at J, with 18 bases between the two ends. The CDR3 loop is CASSLGPGGDEKLFF. The CDR3 DNA sequence: TGTGCCAGCAGCCTGGGGCCGGGAGGGGACGAAAAACTGTTTTTT.

The rearrangement joins TRBV4-2 to TRBJ2-1; D remains unclear. V was shortened by 2 bases and J by 0 bases, with 11 bases between the two germline ends. Germline lookup yields CDR1 LGHNA and CDR2 YNFKEQ. CDR3 length: 16 amino acids. CDR3 sequence reads: CASSQSAGLSYNEQFF. The CDR3 DNA reads as TGTGCCAGCAGCCAATCGGCTGGGCTCTCCTACAATGAGCAGTTCTTC.

As to this clone: The germline gene is not matched at one end of the junction; a read error may be the cause. Additional DNA sequences in this sample encode the identical CDR3. The genes are TRBV27 and TRBJ1-1; tentatively, D is TRBD1 (6 bases). Germline V gene sequence: CDR1 MNHEY, CDR2 SMNVEV (reference sequence). CDR3 length: 16 residues. The CDR3 nucleotides read TGTGCCAGTAGTTTAAGCAGGGGCGAAATTAACACTGAAGCTTTCTTT. Protein product: CASSLSRGEINTEAFF.

V gene TRBV6-5 combines with J gene TRBJ1-1; a possible D gene is TRBD1 (6 bases). Per the germline V gene, CDR1 is MNHEY and CDR2 is SVGAGI. Trimming left V 5 bases short and J 7 bases short, with 20 bases between. The CDR3 is 15 residues long. The CDR3 region has the DNA TGTGCCAGCAGTGGGGCCGCCAAGGGACATAATGAAGCTTTCTTT. Translating gives CASSGAAKGHNEAFF.

V gene TRBV11-1 combines with J gene TRBJ2-7, with a possible D match to TRBD1 (6 bases). Trimming left V 4 bases short and J 1 base short, with 11 bases between. Germline lookup yields CDR1 SGHAT and CDR2 FQDESV (reference sequence). The CDR3 covers 14 residues. The CDR3 coding sequence is TGTGCCAGCAGCTCCCCCGGGACATCCTACGAGCAGTACTTC. Protein sequence: CASSSPGTSYEQYF.

V is TRBV11-3 and J is TRBJ2-1, with 7 bases that match TRBD2. The CDR3 has 15 residues. J lost 4 bases, V lost 4 bases, and 7 bases had no gene match. Germline CDR1 is SGHNT and CDR2 is YENEEA. This CDR3 reads CASSSRTRTYNEQFF. CDR3 in DNA: TGTGCCAGCAGCTCCAGGACTAGGACTTACAATGAGCAGTTCTTC.

V gene TRBV14 combines with J gene TRBJ2-5; 8 bases map to TRBD1. CDR3 length equals 16 residues. The V segment lost 4 bases and the J segment 1 base; nucleotides outside the gene matches: 8. Germline V gives CDR1 SGHDN, CDR2 FVKESK. CDR3 in amino acids: CASSRLAGTGQETQYF. As DNA, the CDR3 is TGTGCCAGCAGCCGCTTGGCCGGGACAGGCCAAGAGACCCAGTACTTC.

The rearrangement links TRBV7-2 to TRBJ1-2; 8 bases map to TRBD1. V shed 5 bases and J 5 bases; nucleotides not matched to a gene: 4. The CDR3 spans 13 residues. The germline V gene encodes CDR1 SGHTA and CDR2 FQGNSA. The CDR3 coding sequence is TGTGCCAGCAGCCGACAGGGGAGATATGGCTACACCTTC. This codes for CASSRQGRYGYTF.

The sample holds a few counts of this clone. This chain uses TRBV7-2 with TRBJ2-3; 7 positions agree with TRBD1. Germline V gene data show CDR1 as SGHTA and CDR2 as FQGNSA. V shed 6 bases, J shed 0 bases, and the junction held 9 bases outside the gene matches. The CDR3 loop spans 16 amino acids. This chain's CDR3 is CASRTGFGGSTDTQYF. The CDR3 DNA reads as TGTGCCAGCAGGACAGGGTTTGGCGGTAGCACAGATACGCAGTATTTT.

The chain recombines TRBV30 with TRBJ2-5; 7 positions match TRBD2. The CDR3 contains 16 residues. Looked up from germline, CDR1 is GTSNPN and CDR2 is SVGIG (reference sequence). Germline trimming cut 0 bases from V and 1 base from J; bases unmatched to any gene: 8. The CDR3 nucleotides are TGTGCCTGGAGTGTAGGGCTAGCGGCCCGCCAAGAGACCCAGTACTTC. The encoded protein is CAWSVGLAARQETQYF.

This sequence joins TRBV7-9 and TRBJ2-5; weak D call: TRBD2 (5 bases). The tail of the sequence fits TRBJ2-7 better, so the J call may be wrong. Germline V gene lookup returns CDR1 SEHNR and CDR2 FQNEAQ (reference sequence). This CDR3 comprises 16 residues. CDR3 bases: TGTGCCAGCAGCTTACCCTTGGAGGCTAATTCCTACGAGCAGTACTTC. Translating gives CASSLPLEANSYEQYF.

This rearrangement joins TRBV5-4 to TRBJ2-1; D is perhaps TRBD2 (5 bases). Germline values: CDR1 SGHNT, CDR2 YYREEE (reference sequence). CDR3 length: 14 amino acids. With 1 base removed from V and 10 bases from J, the gap between germline ends came to 15 bases. The CDR3 nucleotides read TGTGCCAGCAGCTTGACGGGGAACCAACAGGAGCAGTTCTTC. It yields the protein CASSLTGNQQEQFF.

J is TRBJ1-5 and V is TRBV7-6; possibly TRBD1 for D (5 bases). CDR1 is SGHVS and CDR2 is FNYEAQ in the germline V gene. Trimming cost V 1 base and J 5 bases, with 15 bases left between them. This CDR3 region has 16 residues. CDR3 loop: CASSLGPDSTHQPQHF. Here the CDR3 DNA reads TGTGCCAGCAGCTTAGGACCCGACAGTACCCATCAGCCCCAGCATTTT.

The chain has TRBV7-2 and TRBJ2-1; D is uncertain. Germline V gene lookup returns CDR1 SGHTA and CDR2 FQGNSA. The CDR3 extends over 15 amino acids. Trimming took 0 bases from V and 0 from J, leaving 6 bases between them. In DNA, the CDR3 is TGTGCCAGCAGCTTAGCATCGAGCTCCTACAATGAGCAGTTCTTC. Translation gives CASSLASSSYNEQFF. Based on the CDR3 plus reference TRBV7-2 and TRBJ2-1, the full variable domain is GAGVSQSPSNKVTEKGKDVELRCDPISGHTALYWYRQSLGQGLEFLIYFQGNSAPDKSGLPSDRFSAERTGGSVSTLTIQRTQQEDSAVYLCASSLASSSYNEQFFGPGTRLTVL.

This rearrangement joins TRBV9 to TRBJ2-5; D is possibly TRBD2 (5 bases). Trimming took off 0 bases at V and 4 bases at J, with 16 bases between the two ends. Germline V gene data show CDR1 as SGDLS and CDR2 as YYNGEE. The CDR3 sequence is 16 residues long. CDR3 amino acids: CASSVAGIRGGETQYF. In nucleotides, the CDR3 is TGTGCCAGCAGCGTAGCTGGAATACGCGGAGGAGAGACCCAGTACTTC.

This chain connects TRBV27 to TRBJ2-5, with 10 bases aligning to TRBD1. This CDR3 is 13 amino acids long. J was trimmed by 5 bases and V by 10 bases; bases with no gene match: 7. Germline assignment: CDR1 MNHEY and CDR2 SMNVEV (reference sequence). The DNA for the CDR3 is TGTGCCACAAGGGACAGGGGTAGTGAGACCCAGTACTTC. Protein product: CATRDRGSETQYF.

This chain connects TRBV28 to TRBJ1-2; D not certain. V dropped 4 bases and J dropped 3 bases, with 3 bases sitting between them. Germline values: CDR1 MDHEN, CDR2 SYDVKM. The CDR3 length is 11 residues. CDR3 in amino acids: CASSSDYGYTF. The DNA for the CDR3 is TGTGCCAGCAGTTCAGACTATGGCTACACCTTC.

This chain uses TRBV5-4 with TRBJ1-2, with a weak D call TRBD1 (6 bases). Trimming cost V 6 bases and J 5 bases, with 20 bases left between them. Germline V gives CDR1 SGHNT, CDR2 YYREEE (reference sequence). This CDR3 region has 15 residues. CDR3 nucleotide sequence: TGTGCCAGCACTCCCGAACCGAGGACAGCATATGGCTACACCTTC. Protein sequence: CASTPEPRTAYGYTF.